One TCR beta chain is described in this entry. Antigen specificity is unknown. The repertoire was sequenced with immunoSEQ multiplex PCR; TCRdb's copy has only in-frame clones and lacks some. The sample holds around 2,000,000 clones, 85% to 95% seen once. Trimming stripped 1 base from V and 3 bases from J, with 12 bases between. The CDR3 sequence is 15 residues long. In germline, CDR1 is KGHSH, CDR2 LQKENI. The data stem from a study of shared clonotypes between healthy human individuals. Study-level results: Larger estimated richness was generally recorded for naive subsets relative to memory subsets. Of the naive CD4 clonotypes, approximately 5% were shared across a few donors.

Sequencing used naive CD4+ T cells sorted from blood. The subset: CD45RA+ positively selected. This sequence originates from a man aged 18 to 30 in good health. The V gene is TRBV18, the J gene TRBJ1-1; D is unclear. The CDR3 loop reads CASSPQTKGDTEAFF. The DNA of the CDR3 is TGTGCCAGCTCACCACAGACTAAAGGTGACACTGAAGCTTTCTTT.